A single sample gave rise to the 11 T cell receptor beta chains below, sequenced in a study of blood T cell repertoires in COVID-19. TCRdb keeps only in-frame clones here, not all; method: immunoSEQ multiplex PCR. The sample has about 64,000 clones; 72% are singletons. The sequenced sample consisted of PBMCs or T cells enriched from blood (not recorded which). These receptors all come from a woman in her sixties who had been exposed to COVID-19.

V gene TRBV24-1 combines with J gene TRBJ2-5, with D possibly TRBD1 on 5 matching bases. This CDR3 is 14 amino acids long. The V gene lost 2 bases and the J gene lost 1 base, with 7 bases spanning the gap. Germline lookup yields CDR1 KGHDR and CDR2 SFDVKD. The CDR3 DNA is TGTGCCACCAGTGATTCAGGGTTCCAAGAGACCCAGTACTTC. Its protein product is CATSDSGFQETQYF.

This clone was detected only a few times. The chain joins TRBV11-2 to TRBJ2-2; 8 nucleotides agree with TRBD1. CDR1 is SGHAT, CDR2 FQNNGV, per germline. This CDR3 comprises 19 residues. The junction had 16 bases not matched to a gene; V was cut back by 1 base and J by 6 bases. The CDR3 loop is CASSLAFRTGSRGAGELFF. The CDR3 DNA sequence: TGTGCCAGCAGCTTAGCTTTCCGGACAGGGTCGCGTGGGGCCGGGGAGCTGTTTTTT.

The CDR3 coding sequence is TGTGCCAGTTCGACAGGGAACACCGGGGAGCTGTTTTTT. Amino acid sequence: CASSTGNTGELFF. The chain couples TRBV6-4 to TRBJ2-2, with D perhaps matching TRBD1 (6 bases). Germline-derived CDR1 and CDR2 are MRHNA and SNTAGT. Trimming took off 9 bases at V and 1 base at J, with 9 bases between the two ends. This CDR3 has 13 residues.

The sample holds many counts of this clone. The chain joins TRBV3-1 (or the pseudogene TRBV3-2) to TRBJ2-7; 7 nucleotides line up with TRBD1. The germline gives CDR1 LGHDT, CDR2 YNNKEL (reference sequence). The length of the CDR3 is 15 residues. Trimming removed 3 bases from V and 1 base from J; junction bases left unmatched: 6. CDR3 in amino acids: CASSHSPGGSYEQYF. In DNA, the CDR3 is TGTGCCAGCAGCCACTCGCCAGGGGGTTCCTACGAGCAGTACTTC.

The count of this clone is one. This chain links TRBV10-3 with TRBJ1-2; 10 bases agree with TRBD1. The CDR3 spans 14 residues. With V trimmed by 7 bases and J by 7 bases, 9 bases remained unmatched. The germline CDR1 and CDR2 sequences are ENHRY and SYGVKD. CDR3 sequence reads: CAIMGTGAFGGYTF. The CDR3 DNA reads as TGTGCCATCATGGGGACAGGGGCTTTCGGTGGCTACACCTTC.

The chain recombines TRBV4-2 with TRBJ2-7; no clear D gene. Germline assignment: CDR1 LGHNA and CDR2 YNFKEQ. V shed 0 bases and J shed 5 bases, with 8 bases lying between them. The CDR3 extends over 13 amino acids. The CDR3 sequence: CASSQDLGHEQYF. The CDR3 DNA sequence: TGTGCCAGCAGCCAAGATTTGGGCCACGAGCAGTACTTC.

This clone was recorded a few times. This chain connects TRBV30 to TRBJ2-7; 7 nucleotides line up with TRBD1. Looked up from germline, CDR1 is GTSNPN and CDR2 is SVGIG (reference sequence). Trimming took 3 bases from V and 1 from J; bases not matched to a gene: 0. This CDR3 region has 12 residues. The CDR3 loop is CAWRTGSYEQYF. In nucleotides, the CDR3 is TGTGCCTGGAGGACAGGGTCCTACGAGCAGTACTTC. The full variable domain, its missing parts supplied by reference TRBV30 and TRBJ2-7, is SQTIHQWPATLVQPVGSPLSLECTVEGTSNPNLYWYRQAAGRGLQLLFYSVGIGQISSEVPQNLSASRPQDRQFILSSKKLLLSDSGFYLCAWRTGSYEQYFGPGTRLTVT.

The chain couples TRBV2 to TRBJ1-3; D unclear. The CDR3 sequence is 14 residues long. V lost 6 bases and J 0 bases, leaving 9 bases between the germline ends. From germline, CDR1 is SNHLY and CDR2 FYNNEI. The CDR3 DNA reads TGTGCCAGCAGCTTAGAAAGCTCTGGAAACACCATATATTTT. As protein: CASSLESSGNTIYF.

The rearrangement uses TRBV3-1 (or the pseudogene TRBV3-2) and TRBJ2-6, with 11 bases identical to TRBD2. Germline CDR1 LGHDT, CDR2 YNNKEL (reference sequence). This CDR3 has 15 residues. In DNA, the CDR3 is TGTGCTACCGGGACTAGCGGCTCTGGGGCCAACGTCCTGACTTTC. Its protein product is CATGTSGSGANVLTF.

The chain is built from TRBV7-9 and TRBJ2-3; D remains ambiguous. There are 14 residues in the CDR3. Germline loops: CDR1 SEHNR, CDR2 FQNEAQ (reference sequence). Trimming left V 0 bases short and J 2 bases short, with 6 bases between. CDR3 nucleotides: TGTGCCAGCAGCTTAGCGCAGGTCACAGATACGCAGTATTTT. Amino acid sequence: CASSLAQVTDTQYF.

This chain links TRBV9 with TRBJ2-7, with D possibly TRBD1 on 6 matching bases. V was shortened by 4 bases and J by 5 bases, with 13 bases between the two germline ends. CDR1 and CDR2 (germline): SGDLS, YYNGEE. This CDR3 region has 13 residues. CDR3 coding DNA: TGTGCCAGCAGCCAAGGACAGCCCCACGAGCAGTACTTC. This translates into CASSQGQPHEQYF.